This TCR beta chain was recorded in a study of shared clonotypes between healthy human individuals. General observations from the study: Blood was the sole source, and tissue repertoires probably differ.

On this clone: The antigen is undetermined.

The trim removed 5 bases at V and 2 bases at J, leaving 6 bases unmatched. CDR1 is SGHAT and CDR2 is FQNNGV in the germline V gene. The CDR3 covers 15 residues. Produced via immunoSEQ multiplex PCR; TCRdb's table is partial and in-frame only. This sample yields 1,400,000 or so clones, of which around 98.5% are seen a single time; around 0.33% belongs to the top ten. Sequencing used naive CD4+ T cells sorted from blood. Noted subset: CD45RA+ positively selected. This TCR came from a man under 40 in good health. The chain recombines TRBV11-2 with TRBJ1-5; 7 bases are shared with TRBD1. CDR3: CASSPPGTGNQPQHF. In DNA form, the CDR3 reads TGTGCCAGCAGCCCCCCCGGGACAGGCAATCAGCCCCAGCATTTT.